A selection of T cell receptor beta chains follows, all from one sample in a study of T cells in Graves' hyperthyroidism and ophthalmopathy. Using its own MiXCR run on the multiplex PCR reads, TCRdb lists one record per CDR3 protein. The profile shows 250,000 to 300,000 distinct CDR3 sequences, 13% of them singletons. Sequenced material: blood. Receptors originate from a woman aged 30 to 39 with Graves' hyperthyroidism that later progressed to Graves' ophthalmopathy. The CDR3 runs from the conserved cysteine through the conserved F or W. The order of the fields is clone size, V gene, D gene, J gene, CDR3 DNA, CDR3 protein. A D gene is named only where the DNA matches it firmly. Not all rows give a size; the values are once, few, many and, for expanded clones, a class.

size: many; V: TRBV6-6; D: -; J: TRBJ1-5; DNA: TGTGCCAGCAGTTACGCCATTAGTGGGCAGCCCCAGCATTTT; CDR3: CASSYAISGQPQHF
size: many; V: TRBV10-3; D: TRBD1; J: TRBJ2-7; DNA: TGTGCCATCAGGGAGACAGGGTCAGAGTACGAGCAGTACTTC; CDR3: CAIRETGSEYEQYF
size: -; V: TRBV6-4; D: -; J: TRBJ2-1; DNA: TGTGCCCGACTAGATTCCGGGACACCATACAATGAGCAGTTCTTC; CDR3: CARLDSGTPYNEQFF
size: -; V: TRBV7-2; D: -; J: TRBJ1-6; DNA: TGTGCCAGCAGCTTTGGGCAAACACCCCTCCACTTT; CDR3: CASSFGQTPLHF
size: -; V: TRBV24-1; D: -; J: TRBJ2-3; DNA: TGTGCCACCAGGGGGACCACAGATACGCAGTATTTT; CDR3: CATRGTTDTQYF
size: many; V: TRBV12-3/TRBV12-4; D: TRBD2; J: TRBJ2-5; DNA: TGTGCCAGCACCGAAGGTCTAGCGGGAGAAGAGACCCAGTACTTC; CDR3: CASTEGLAGEETQYF
size: -; V: TRBV6-5; D: -; J: TRBJ2-4; DNA: TGTGCCAGCAGTTACAGGGGTGCGACCAAAAACATTCAGTACTTC; CDR3: CASSYRGATKNIQYF
size: many; V: TRBV5-1; D: -; J: TRBJ1-3; DNA: TGCGCCAGCAGCTCGACAGGTCCTGCTCATGGAAACACCATATATTTT; CDR3: CASSSTGPAHGNTIYF
size: many; V: TRBV6-1; D: TRBD2; J: TRBJ2-5; DNA: TGTGCCAGCAGTTTTGCGGGGGGGAGGCAAGAGACCCAGTACTTC; CDR3: CASSFAGGRQETQYF
size: many; V: TRBV7-2; D: -; J: TRBJ1-1; DNA: TGTGCCAGCAGCTTGAAACAGGTGTACACTGAAGCTTTCTTT; CDR3: CASSLKQVYTEAFF
size: many; V: TRBV6-6; D: TRBD2; J: TRBJ2-1; DNA: TGTGCCAGCAGTTACGTATCTAGCGGAAAGAATGAGCAGTTCTTC; CDR3: CASSYVSSGKNEQFF
size: many; V: TRBV19; D: TRBD1; J: TRBJ1-1; DNA: TGTGCCTGCAAAAGACAGGGCACTGAAGCTTTCTTT; CDR3: CACKRQGTEAFF
size: many; V: TRBV9; D: -; J: TRBJ2-1; DNA: TGTGCCAGCAGCGTAGAGGGACGGTCCTACAATGAGCAGTTCTTC; CDR3: CASSVEGRSYNEQFF
size: -; V: TRBV5-5; D: -; J: TRBJ2-1; DNA: TGTGCCAGCAGCTCTCACCCTTCCTACAATGAGCAGTTCTTC; CDR3: CASSSHPSYNEQFF
size: many; V: TRBV3-1; D: -; J: TRBJ2-5; DNA: TGTGCCAGCAGCCCCCGACGGACTCTTACTGAGACCCAGTACTTC; CDR3: CASSPRRTLTETQYF
size: many; V: TRBV7-8; D: TRBD2; J: TRBJ2-1; DNA: TGTGCCAGCACCCTTCTTGGCCTAGCGGTTACCGACAATGAGCAGTTCTTC; CDR3: CASTLLGLAVTDNEQFF
size: many; V: TRBV18; D: -; J: TRBJ2-1; DNA: TGTGCCAGCTTCTTCCAAGGGGCGCGACGTGCCAATGAGCAGTTCTTC; CDR3: CASFFQGARRANEQFF
size: many; V: TRBV9; D: -; J: TRBJ2-7; DNA: TGTGCCAGCGAGGGTGAGACCTACGAGCAGTACTTC; CDR3: CASEGETYEQYF
size: many; V: TRBV28; D: TRBD2; J: TRBJ2-7; DNA: TGTGCCAGCAGTCGGACTAGCGGGTCCCTCGGGGAGCAGTACTTC; CDR3: CASSRTSGSLGEQYF
size: many; V: TRBV15; D: -; J: TRBJ2-1; DNA: TGTGCCACCAGCACCGACCAGGGTTCACCAAAAAATGAGCAGTTCTTC; CDR3: CATSTDQGSPKNEQFF
size: many; V: TRBV7-2; D: TRBD2; J: TRBJ2-1; DNA: TGTGCCAGCAGCTTACTCGGGGGGGCAGTTGAGCAGTTCTTC; CDR3: CASSLLGGAVEQFF
size: -; V: TRBV12-3/TRBV12-4; D: -; J: TRBJ2-7; DNA: TGTGCCAGCAGTTTAAAGTGGGACTACGAGCAGTACTTC; CDR3: CASSLKWDYEQYF
size: -; V: TRBV15; D: -; J: TRBJ2-7; DNA: TGTGCCACCAGCAGAGTGGGGTACGAGCAGTACTTC; CDR3: CATSRVGYEQYF
size: many; V: TRBV30; D: -; J: TRBJ1-1; DNA: TGTGCCTGGATGGGGGGGGTAGGGCGGCGGGGAGCTTTCTTT; CDR3: CAWMGGVGRRGAFF